This record covers a single TCR beta chain. Its cognate antigen has yet to be identified. Base qualities are missing; no much larger clone stands one base away. The donors were healthy, HIV-negative adults who had no recently reported acute infections or vaccinations. All donors were Caucasian adults living in Nashville, Tennessee, USA. CD4+ T cells were enriched by magnetic negative selection; naive cells were then positively selected on CD45RA, and the negative fraction formed the memory subset. After blood collection by leukapheresis, PBMCs were isolated using Ficoll-Histopaque density gradient centrifugation and then cryopreserved in the vapor phase of liquid nitrogen. Analytical flow cytometry was used to check the purity and quantity of every magnetically sorted T cell population. Each sorted fraction had its genomic DNA isolated and then quantified by UV absorbance on a Nanodrop 2000c. This sample was included in a study of shared clonotypes between healthy human individuals (dated by TCRdb to 2020 to 2022). Describing the broader study: The cohort comprised two women and a few men aged 18 to 49 years. For each donor, three plates each were used for CD4 naive and CD4 memory, two plates were used for CD8 naive, and one plate was used for CD8 memory. Blood TCR repertoires of about 5 healthy adults were deeply sequenced to estimate repertoire size and the extent of clonotype sharing between individuals. Different laboratories and diverse techniques were used to prepare libraries and sequence TCR repertoires, to increase sequencing depth and limit assay-specific biases. Between about 0.8 and 9 billion PBMCs per donor were obtained by leukapheresis.

The CDR3 starts with the cysteine, ends with the phenylalanine, and has 16 residues. Left in the record is the CDR3 DNA by itself, 48 bases read in frame from the first base. Trimming takes 4 bases from V and 0 bases from J, and the germline ends sit 16 bases apart. According to the germline V gene (reference sequence), CDR1 reads SGHNT and CDR2 reads YYREEE. The paper's findings and limits, for the study overall: About 5% of naive CD4, 3.5% of naive CD8, roughly 2.4% of memory CD4, and about 0.4% of memory CD8 clonotypes were shared across a few donors. Compared with non-shared clonotypes, clonotypes shared by all four sorted-subset donors had higher generation probabilities. Naive subsets generally had larger estimated clonotype richness than memory subsets. The small number of donors limited the genetic and exposure-history diversity represented. Even with the large sequencing depth, rarefaction of the sorted-subset datasets indicated that sequencing was incomplete. Only blood was sampled, and tissue TCR repertoires likely differ from those in blood. Based on pairwise subsampling, the degree of clonotype sharing among donors was expected to be affected by sequencing depth.

Using the deep immunoSEQ assay, multiplex PCR amplified TCR CDR3 regions from genomic DNA. Extracted genomic DNA from each cell subset was spread evenly across all wells of several immunoSEQ 96-well plates, with each plate serving as a replicate. For sorted subsets, approximately 0.2 ug of genomic DNA, equivalent to 30,000 or so T cell genomes, went into each replicate PCR. Purified libraries were measured with a Qubit 3.0 fluorometer, size-checked on a Bioanalyzer 2100, and measured again with the KAPA Library Quantification kit. Each immunoSEQ 96-well plate was sequenced on its own single-read 150-cycle Illumina NextSeq 550 flow cell. The original methods were these. Because only junctional sequences without quality scores were contained in the immunoSEQ output, filtering matching that applied to full-length reads could not be performed. Sequences were annotated with PyIR, a Python wrapper for IgBLAST v1.9, and V/J genes and CDR3 were assigned using IMGT germline references. Reads were removed for weak V/J assignments (E-value above 1e-6), missing CDR3, stop codons, out-of-frame junctions, or ambiguous translated residues. A V3J clonotype was defined by an identical inferred V gene, J gene, and CDR3 amino acid sequence. Percentage overlap between repertoires was computed as shared unique clonotypes divided by the size of the smaller repertoire. RTK rarefaction, the Chao1 estimator, and Recon v2.1 estimates of unobserved clonotypes were used to assess repertoire richness. Generation probabilities for all TCRbeta clonotypes obtained by the gDNA method from several donors were computed using OLGA. Here the immuneACCESS table is served through TCRdb, limited to in-frame sequences with V and J called. Missing clones are a known gap in these copies; in checked studies unresolved V genes cover under half, and the rest lacks a known reason. V and J calls and clone size follow that table, whereas D and trimming were derived from the DNA. The sample data list fewer than 1.8 million clones, and approximately 98.5% of these were observed just once. The top ten constitute roughly 0.36% of the sample.

Sequenced material: naive CD4+ T cells sorted from blood. The cell subset or site label corresponds to: CD45RA+ positively selected. The receptor's source is a man between 25 and 39 years old in good health. The chain employs TRBV5-4 and TRBJ1-1; the D gene is perhaps TRBD1, on 6 matching bases. The CDR3 in this case is CASSHTGSRLNTEAFF. The nucleotide sequence reads TGTGCCAGCAGCCATACAGGGAGTCGGTTGAACACTGAAGCTTTCTTT.